This T cell receptor beta chain is from a study of T-cell reconstitution after alpha-beta-depleted transplantation in children. This clonotype was recorded only once. Construction of the TCRbeta library involved unique molecular identifiers. TCRdb passed the PCR reads through MiXCR, listing each CDR3 protein once. The data contain hundreds of thousands of distinct CDR3 sequences, approximately 15% of them singletons. CDR3 size: 15 residues. Germline trimming cut 4 bases from V and 9 bases from J; bases unmatched to any gene: 14. Germline CDR1 and CDR2: MGHDK and SYGVNS. Sequencing used PBMCs from the stem cell graft donor, obtained from the stem cell graft. V is TRBV25-1 and J is TRBJ1-1, with TRBD1 identical over 7 bases. The sequence came from a human donor who donated a stem cell graft to a child with acute myeloid leukemia. CDR3 in DNA: TGTGCCAGCAGTGCCTCCCAGACAGGGAATCTTAAAGCTTTCTTT. Translated: CASSASQTGNLKAFF. Full variable domain (remainder filled in from reference TRBV25-1 and TRBJ1-1): EADIYQTPRYLVIGTGKKITLECSQTMGHDKMYWYQQDPGMELHLIHYSYGVNSTEKGDLSSESTVSRIRTEHFPLTLESARPSHTSQYLCASSASQTGNLKAFFGQGTRLTVV.